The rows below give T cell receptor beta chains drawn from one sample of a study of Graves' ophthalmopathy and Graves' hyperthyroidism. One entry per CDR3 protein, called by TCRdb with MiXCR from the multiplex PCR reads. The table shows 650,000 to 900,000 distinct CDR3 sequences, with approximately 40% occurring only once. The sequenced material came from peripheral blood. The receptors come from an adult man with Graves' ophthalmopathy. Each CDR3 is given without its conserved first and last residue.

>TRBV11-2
ASSLAPGAGETQY
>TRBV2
ASKGLSNQPQH
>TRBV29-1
SSLHRLNTEAF
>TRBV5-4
ASSLAIGSPLH
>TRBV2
ASSEVEETQY
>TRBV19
ASSVPGVANTEAF
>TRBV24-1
ASSSQWTDEAF
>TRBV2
ASSEAQGVYEQY
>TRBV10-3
AISDERDNEKLF
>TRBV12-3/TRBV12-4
ASGMVETQY
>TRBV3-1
ASSRDTKNSPLH
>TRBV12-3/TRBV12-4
ASSLHDSGNTIY
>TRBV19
ASRLDRANTEAF
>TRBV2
ASSQSRGWNSPLH
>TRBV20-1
SAGAGRGEQY
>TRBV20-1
SARGGTRETQY
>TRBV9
ASSPDRGLPLH
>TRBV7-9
ASRWGGDTEAF
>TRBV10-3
AIRDIRDSKETQY
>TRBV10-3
AISELLAGGETQY
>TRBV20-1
SAREIGQGRETQY
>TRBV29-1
SAARGGASEKLF
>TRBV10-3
AISSSSSGGETQY
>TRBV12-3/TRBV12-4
ASSLAPQTEAF
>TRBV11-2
ASSQEGGGTNSYEQY
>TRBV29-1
SGTTGGNEKLF
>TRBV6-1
ASDRGYEQY
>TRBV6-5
ASSYSIGATYEQY
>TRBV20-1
SARRQGGNQPQH
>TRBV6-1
ASSAASGRYPEQY
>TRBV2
ASNRDRSMETQY
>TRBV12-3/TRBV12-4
ASSFLGQGRYGHT
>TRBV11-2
ASSWSTDNTEAF
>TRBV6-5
ASSYSGHLH
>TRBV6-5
ASSELTAIPTEKLF
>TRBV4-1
ASSDRAGGPQETQY
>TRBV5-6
ASSQLIRGKTEAF
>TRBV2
AQALGGAYGYT
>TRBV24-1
ASSYVQGRGNNQPQH
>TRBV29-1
SVYGQGGVEQY
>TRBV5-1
ASSLGLGTAPPEQY
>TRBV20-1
SASGTLRNNYGYT
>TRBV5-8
ASSLDLVSYEQY
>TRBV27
ASAVYNSPLH
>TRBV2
ASSALGGIQETQY
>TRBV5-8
ASSLAAVRQPQH
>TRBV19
ASSTRTGIDTQY
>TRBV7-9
ASNPRGADREKLF
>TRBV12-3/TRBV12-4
ASSFGDLVSNQPQH
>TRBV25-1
ASSELQPHQETQY
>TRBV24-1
ATSEAGGLHRYNEQF
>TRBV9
ASSVSPGHGGGEVRYGYT
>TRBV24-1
ASSEGWGGNQPQH
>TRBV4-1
ASSQAYPETQY
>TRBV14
ASSQDRVVAF